The source of this TCR beta chain is a study of blood T cell repertoires in COVID-19. Study in general: Italy, Spain and the United States were the sources of the convalescent and acute COVID-19 samples. The cDNA or gDNA used as material had been derived from T cells, B-cell-depleted T cells, or PBMCs.

The CDR3 is made up of 17 amino acids. V lost 5 bases to trimming and J lost 1 base, with 18 bases between them. Germline V CDR1 and CDR2: LNHDA, SQIVND (reference sequence). In the original processing: It was from reference gene primer amplification that nucleated cell counts were estimated. Using immunoSEQ multiplex PCR, the repertoire was profiled, and TCRdb retains in-frame clones only, with some absent. V, J and clone size were drawn from that table, and D and trimming were deduced from the DNA. The data contain 200,000 to 250,000 clones, about 85% of them seen just once; the ten biggest clones take up around 12%.

This receptor was taken from a young woman who had recovered from COVID-19. Source material: peripheral blood. The chain links TRBV19 to TRBJ1-5; D gene uncertain. CDR3 nucleotides: TGTGCCAGTAGTCCTCGGAGGCAGGTTGAAAGCAATCAGCCCCAGCATTTT. Translated: CASSPRRQVESNQPQHF.